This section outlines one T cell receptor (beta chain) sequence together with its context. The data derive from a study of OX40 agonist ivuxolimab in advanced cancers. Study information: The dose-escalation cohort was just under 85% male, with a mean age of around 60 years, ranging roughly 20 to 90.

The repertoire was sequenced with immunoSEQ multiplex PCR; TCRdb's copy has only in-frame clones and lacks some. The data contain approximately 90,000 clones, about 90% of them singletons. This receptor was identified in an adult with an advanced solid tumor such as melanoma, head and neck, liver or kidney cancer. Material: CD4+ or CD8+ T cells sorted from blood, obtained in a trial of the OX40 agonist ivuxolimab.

The CDR3 DNA reads TGTGCCAGCAGTCTTAGGATAACTGGCACAGATACGCAGTATTTT. Protein product: CASSLRITGTDTQYF. The rearrangement links TRBV27 to TRBJ2-3; D not certain. Between the trimmed V and J ends, which lost 5 bases and 1 base, there was a span of 13 bases. The CDR3 has 15 residues. Germline values: CDR1 MNHEY, CDR2 SMNVEV (reference sequence).